The entry that follows covers one T cell receptor (beta chain) sequence. Its antigen is currently unknown. Sequencing used immunoSEQ multiplex PCR; TCRdb keeps in-frame clones, though not all of them. The sample holds around 100,000 clones; about nine tenths are singletons and the top ten take under 6.5%. The data derive from a study of T cell responses to AZD1222 COVID-19 vaccine. Whole-study results and caveats: Once two AZD1222 doses were given, Spike-specific TCR breadth and depth went up. At 160-218 and 743-854, vaccine-associated CD4 TCRs were dominant, and they spanned spike. In a largely white British group with more females than males, clonal diversity was possibly underestimated. The number of AZD1222 recipients seropositive at baseline was only five or six.

This specimen was peripheral blood, taken 28 days after the second AZD1222 dose. The sequence was collected from an adult who received the AZD1222 COVID-19 vaccine.

CDR3: CASSSAGTSGVYTGELFF. In DNA, the CDR3 is TGTGCCAGCAGCTCAGCCGGGACTAGCGGGGTGTACACCGGGGAGCTGTTTTTT. V is TRBV11-3 and J is TRBJ2-2, with 13 nucleotides matching TRBD2. The CDR3 is 18 residues long. Looked up from germline, CDR1 is SGHNT and CDR2 is YENEEA. J was trimmed by 3 bases and V by 4 bases; bases with no gene match: 8.